This T cell receptor (beta chain) is drawn from a study of CXCR3-negative and CXCR3-positive naive CD8 T cells. Study-wide points: The level of CXCR3 expression partially decreased after cryopreservation; the majority of assays used fresh PBMCs. TRB CDR3s were more hydrophobic in CXCR3-positive than in CXCR3-negative naive cells.

The authors gated naive CD8+ T cells as CD45RO-CCR7+CD27+CD95-. The CDR3 covers 14 residues. Germline CDR1 reads DFQATT; CDR2 reads SNEGSKA (reference sequence). By frequency, this clonotype registers medium-sized. Antigen specificity is unknown. Libraries of TRB cDNA were made by 5' RACE and carried UMIs. TCRdb reprocessed the 5' RACE reads and reports one entry per CDR3 protein, with no DNA. The listing contains 4,500 to 6,500 distinct CDR3 sequences. This rearrangement joins TRBV20-1 to TRBJ2-7; checking the TCRdb D call of TRBD1 is not possible without DNA. The source material was naive CXCR3+ CD8+ T cells from blood. This sample's subset: CD45RO-CCR7+CD27+CD95- naive CD8+ T cells expressing CXCR3 (TNR3+). The TCR sequence derives from a human donor in good health. Some clones in this sample may be carry-over from other donors' samples. CDR3 protein: CSARPRDRPYEQYF.